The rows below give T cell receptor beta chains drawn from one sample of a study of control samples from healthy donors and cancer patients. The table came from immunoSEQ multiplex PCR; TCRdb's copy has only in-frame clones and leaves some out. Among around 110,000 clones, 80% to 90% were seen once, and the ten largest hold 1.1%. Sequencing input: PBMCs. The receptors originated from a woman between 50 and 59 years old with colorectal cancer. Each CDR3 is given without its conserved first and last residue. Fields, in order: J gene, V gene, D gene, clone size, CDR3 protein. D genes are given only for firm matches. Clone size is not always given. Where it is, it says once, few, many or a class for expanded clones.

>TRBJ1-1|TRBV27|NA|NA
ARPRLGKPDTEAF
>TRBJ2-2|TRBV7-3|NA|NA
ASRQGNTGELF
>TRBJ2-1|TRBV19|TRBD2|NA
ASSTSGREGSYNEQF
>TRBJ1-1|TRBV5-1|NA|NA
ASRGRTNTEAF
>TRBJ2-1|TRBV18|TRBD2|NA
ASSPRPGRLAPNEQF
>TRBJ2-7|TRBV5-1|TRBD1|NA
ASSLGDRGYYEQY
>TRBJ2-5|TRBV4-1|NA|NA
ASSQVNLVSRETQY
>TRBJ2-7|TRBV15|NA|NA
ATSREGGGSPYEQY
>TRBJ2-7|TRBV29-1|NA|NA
SVAQAYEQY
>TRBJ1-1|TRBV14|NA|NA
ASSQNPGTEAF
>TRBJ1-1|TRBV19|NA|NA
ASIKGDPGTEAF
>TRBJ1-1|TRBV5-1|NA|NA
ASSLGLGSPNTEAF
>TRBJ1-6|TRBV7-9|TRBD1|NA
ASSPGQGYSPLH
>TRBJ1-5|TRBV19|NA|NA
ASSTRQSNQPQH
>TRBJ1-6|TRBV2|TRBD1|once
AGTTGGQSPLH
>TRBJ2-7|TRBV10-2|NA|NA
ASSEWGTQSYEQY
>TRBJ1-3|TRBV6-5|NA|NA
ASRATLLPGNTIY
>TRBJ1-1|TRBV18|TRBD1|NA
ASSNGQAETEAF
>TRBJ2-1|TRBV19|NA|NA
ASSIPNEQF
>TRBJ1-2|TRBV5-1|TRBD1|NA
ASSLEVTGGPYGYT
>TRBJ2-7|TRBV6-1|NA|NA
ASSEERGPYEQY
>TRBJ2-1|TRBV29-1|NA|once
SHVLAGYNEQF
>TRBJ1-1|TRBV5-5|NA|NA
ASSLGTANTEAF
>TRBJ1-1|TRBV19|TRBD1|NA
ASSFVPDRETEAF
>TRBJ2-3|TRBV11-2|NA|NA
ASSPRTLSTDTQY
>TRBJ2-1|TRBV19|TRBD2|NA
ASSILREMDEQF